Sequencing of this T cell receptor beta chain was carried out in a study of OX40 agonist ivuxolimab in advanced cancers. At the level of the whole study: Ivuxolimab was a fully human IgG2 agonistic monoclonal antibody targeting the costimulatory receptor OX40 (CD134). Intravenous ivuxolimab was administered to patients every 2 weeks at six dose levels: 0.01, 0.1, 0.3, 1.5, 3 and 10 mg/kg. Prior anti-PD-1, anti-PD-L1 or anti-CTLA-4 therapy was permitted, and 40% of dose-escalation patients had received checkpoint inhibitors. The monotherapy dose-escalation portion (N = 52 patients) of the phase I ivuxolimab trial is reported in the paper. The purpose of peripheral TCRbeta sequencing was to test whether ivuxolimab changed TCR sequence diversity and led to clonal T-cell expansion. Partial responses were achieved by three dose-escalation patients, of whom one had hepatocellular carcinoma and two had cutaneous melanoma. Of the 50 to 55 dose-escalation patients, hepatocellular carcinoma was present in about 20, melanoma in approximately 15, renal cell carcinoma in 9 and head and neck cancer in 9. A male proportion of about 79% and a mean age of about 60 years, ranging from about 23 to 90, were recorded for the dose-escalation cohort.

Patients with a history of autoimmune disease or receiving systemic immunosuppression were excluded from the trial. Peripheral blood for TCR sequencing was drawn from every dose cohort at baseline, at cycle 4 day 1 and at cycle 7 day 1. Samples came from an open-label, multicenter, first-in-human phase I dose-escalation trial of ivuxolimab. Adults with locally advanced or metastatic head and neck squamous cell, hepatocellular, melanoma or renal cell carcinoma were enrolled in the trial. Before TCR sequencing, CD4+ T cells and CD8+ T cells were sorted from peripheral blood as separate populations. About this clone: There is no known antigen for this receptor. No per-base quality is available; no much larger clone lies one base away.

V and J are trimmed by 6 bases and 4 bases, and the gene matches miss 6 bases of the junction. In the germline V gene (reference sequence), CDR1 corresponds to LNHDA and CDR2 to SQIVND. The CDR3 covers 15 residues, taking in both the cysteine and the phenylalanine. Of the read, only the CDR3 DNA is kept; its 45 bases are in frame from base 1. The investigation overall reported the following: Low levels of normalized T-cell clonal expansion were also seen in some patients who did not respond. Clonal expansion of both CD4+ and CD8+ blood T cells was observed from baseline to week 6 at doses 0.1 to 3.0 mg/kg. Which antigens the clonally expanded peripheral T cells were specific for was not determined. In the 0.1-3.0 mg/kg groups, partial responders were among the patients with the lowest normalized peripheral clonal expansion, particularly in CD8+ T cells. After ivuxolimab, expanded clones were on average more numerous among CD8+ T cells than among CD4+ T cells.

For sequencing of the TCRbeta CDR3 region, genomic DNA was extracted from the sorted cells. The immunoSEQ Assay was used to sequence the TCRbeta CDR3 regions. TCRdb took over this immuneACCESS table, retaining in-frame rearrangements with V and J assigned. Such tables are incomplete; in checked studies, under half of the missing clones stem from an unresolved V gene, and the remainder is unexplained. The sample contains approximately 40,000 clones, 80% to 90% of them found a single time. The ten largest account for roughly a sixth of the sample. The sequencing used CD4+ or CD8+ T cells sorted from blood, collected in a trial of the OX40 agonist ivuxolimab. The sequence is built from TRBV19 and TRBJ2-1; 10 bases in between match TRBD2. The clonotype originates from an adult with an advanced solid tumor such as melanoma, head and neck, liver or kidney cancer. For the CDR3, the sequence is CASSPTSGQYNEQFF. The DNA sequence is given as TGTGCCAGTAGCCCGACTAGCGGGCAATACAATGAGCAGTTCTTC.